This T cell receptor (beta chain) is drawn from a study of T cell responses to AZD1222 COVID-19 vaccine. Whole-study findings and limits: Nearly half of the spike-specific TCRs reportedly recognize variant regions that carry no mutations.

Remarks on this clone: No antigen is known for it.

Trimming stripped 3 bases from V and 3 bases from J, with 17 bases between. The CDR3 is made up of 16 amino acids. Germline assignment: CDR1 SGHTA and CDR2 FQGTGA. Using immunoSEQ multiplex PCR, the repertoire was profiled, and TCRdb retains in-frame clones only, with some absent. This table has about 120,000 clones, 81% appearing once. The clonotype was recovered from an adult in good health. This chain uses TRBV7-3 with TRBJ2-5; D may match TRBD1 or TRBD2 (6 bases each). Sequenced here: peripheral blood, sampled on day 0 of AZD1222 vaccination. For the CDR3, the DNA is TGTGCCAGCAGCTTTGGGGCCAGGGGCGGGGAAGAGACCCAGTACTTC. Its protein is CASSFGARGGEETQYF.